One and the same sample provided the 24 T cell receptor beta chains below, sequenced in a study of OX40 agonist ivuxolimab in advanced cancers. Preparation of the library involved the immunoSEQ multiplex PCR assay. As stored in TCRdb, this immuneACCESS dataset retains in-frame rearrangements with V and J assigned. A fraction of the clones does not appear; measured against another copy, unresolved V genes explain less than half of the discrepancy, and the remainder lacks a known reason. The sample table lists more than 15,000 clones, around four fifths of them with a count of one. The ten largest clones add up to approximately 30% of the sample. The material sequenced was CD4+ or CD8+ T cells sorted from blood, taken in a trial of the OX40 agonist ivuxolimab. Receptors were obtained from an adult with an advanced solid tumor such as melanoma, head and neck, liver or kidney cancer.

The CDR3, as DNA: TGTGCCAGCAGCTTGATCGGGACACTCAACACTGAAGCTTTCTTT. This encodes CASSLIGTLNTEAFF. The V gene is TRBV5-6, the J gene TRBJ1-1; perhaps TRBD1 as D (6 bases). The CDR3 consists of 15 residues. Germline V gene sequence: CDR1 SGHDT, CDR2 YYEEEE. Trimming cost V 1 base and J 2 bases, with 12 bases left between them.

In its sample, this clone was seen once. The CDR3: CASSLWGSSSYNSPLHF. The CDR3 bases are TGTGCCAGCAGTTTATGGGGCTCGAGCTCCTATAATTCACCCCTCCACTTT. The chain employs TRBV27 and TRBJ1-6; weak D call: TRBD1 (5 bases). The germline V and J ends were trimmed by 1 base and 0 bases, with 10 bases remaining between them. This CDR3 spans 17 amino acids. Germline CDR1 MNHEY, CDR2 SMNVEV (reference sequence).

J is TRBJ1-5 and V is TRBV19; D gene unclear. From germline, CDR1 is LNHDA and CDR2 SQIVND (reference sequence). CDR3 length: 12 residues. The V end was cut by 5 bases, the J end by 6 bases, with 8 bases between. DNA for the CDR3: TGTGCCAGTAGTTTTCCCAGTCAGCCCCAGCATTTT. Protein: CASSFPSQPQHF.

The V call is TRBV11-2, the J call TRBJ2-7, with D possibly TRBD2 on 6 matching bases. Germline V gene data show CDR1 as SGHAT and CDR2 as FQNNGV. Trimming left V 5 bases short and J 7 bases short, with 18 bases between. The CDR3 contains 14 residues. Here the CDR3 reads CASSGRDRRLEQYF. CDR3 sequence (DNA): TGTGCCAGCAGCGGGCGGGACCGCCGCCTGGAGCAGTACTTC.

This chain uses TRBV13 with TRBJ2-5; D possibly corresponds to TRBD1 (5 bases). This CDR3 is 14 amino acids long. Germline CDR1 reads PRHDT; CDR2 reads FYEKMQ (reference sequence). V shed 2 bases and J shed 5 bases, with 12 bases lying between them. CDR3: CASSLNGAIETQYF. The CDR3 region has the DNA TGTGCCAGCAGCTTAAATGGGGCTATCGAGACCCAGTACTTC.

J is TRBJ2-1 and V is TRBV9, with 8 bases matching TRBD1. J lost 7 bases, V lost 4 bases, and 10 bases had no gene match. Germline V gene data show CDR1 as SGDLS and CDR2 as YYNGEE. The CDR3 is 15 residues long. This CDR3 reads CASSLIGTGSNEQFF. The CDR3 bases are TGTGCCAGCAGCTTGATAGGGACAGGTTCTAATGAGCAGTTCTTC.

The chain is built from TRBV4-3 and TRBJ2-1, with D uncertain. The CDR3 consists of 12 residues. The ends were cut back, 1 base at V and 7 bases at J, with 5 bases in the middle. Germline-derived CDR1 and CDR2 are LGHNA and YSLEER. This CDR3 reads CASSQGYNEQFF. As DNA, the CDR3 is TGCGCCAGCAGCCAAGGTTATAATGAGCAGTTCTTC.

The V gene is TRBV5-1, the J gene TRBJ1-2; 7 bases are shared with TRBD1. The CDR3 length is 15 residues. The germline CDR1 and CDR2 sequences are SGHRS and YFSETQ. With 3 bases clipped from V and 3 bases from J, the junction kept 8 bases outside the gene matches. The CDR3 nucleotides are TGCGCCAGCAGCTCGCCGGGACAGAGGCACTATGGCTACACCTTC. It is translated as CASSSPGQRHYGYTF.

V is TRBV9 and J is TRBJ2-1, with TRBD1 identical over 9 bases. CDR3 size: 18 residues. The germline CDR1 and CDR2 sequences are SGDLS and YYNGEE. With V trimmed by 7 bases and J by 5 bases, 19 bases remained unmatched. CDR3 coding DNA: TGTGCCAGCGGTCTCCCGGGACAGGGCCCGTCAGGACACAATGAGCAGTTCTTC. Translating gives CASGLPGQGPSGHNEQFF.

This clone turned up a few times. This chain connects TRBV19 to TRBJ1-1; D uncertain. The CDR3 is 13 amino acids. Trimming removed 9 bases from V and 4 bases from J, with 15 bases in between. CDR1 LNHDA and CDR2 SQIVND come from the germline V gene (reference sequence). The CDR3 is CASRRVVSTEAFF. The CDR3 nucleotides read TGTGCCAGCAGACGGGTGGTGAGCACTGAAGCTTTCTTT.

The CDR3 region is CASIQTPGTETYNEQFF. DNA for the CDR3: TGCGCCAGCATCCAGACCCCCGGGACTGAAACCTACAATGAGCAGTTCTTC. This sequence joins TRBV5-1 and TRBJ2-1, with D perhaps TRBD2 (6 bases). The CDR3 loop spans 17 amino acids. The ends were cut back, 6 bases at V and 2 bases at J, with 21 bases in the middle. Per germline, CDR1 SGHRS and CDR2 YFSETQ.

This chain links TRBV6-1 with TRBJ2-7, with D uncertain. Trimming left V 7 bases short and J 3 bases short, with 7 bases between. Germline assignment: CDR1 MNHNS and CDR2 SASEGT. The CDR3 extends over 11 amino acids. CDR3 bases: TGTGCCAGCACTAGATACTACGAGCAGTACTTC. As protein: CASTRYYEQYF.

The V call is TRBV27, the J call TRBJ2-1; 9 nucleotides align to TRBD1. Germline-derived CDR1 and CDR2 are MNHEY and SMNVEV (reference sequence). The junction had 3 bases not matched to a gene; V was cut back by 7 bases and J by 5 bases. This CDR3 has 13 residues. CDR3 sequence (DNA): TGTGCCAGCATGGACAGGGGCAACAATGAGCAGTTCTTC. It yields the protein CASMDRGNNEQFF.

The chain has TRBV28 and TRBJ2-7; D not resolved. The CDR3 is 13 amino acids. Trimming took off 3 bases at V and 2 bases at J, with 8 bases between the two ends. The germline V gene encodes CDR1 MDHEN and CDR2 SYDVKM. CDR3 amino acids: CASSLTSPYEQYF. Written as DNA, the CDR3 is TGTGCCAGCAGTTTGACCAGCCCCTACGAGCAGTACTTC.

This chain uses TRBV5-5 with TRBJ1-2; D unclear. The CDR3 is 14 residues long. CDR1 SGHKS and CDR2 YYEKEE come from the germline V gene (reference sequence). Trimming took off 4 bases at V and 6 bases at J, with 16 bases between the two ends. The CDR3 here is CASSAGATGDGYTF. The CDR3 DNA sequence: TGTGCCAGCAGCGCTGGAGCAACGGGAGATGGCTACACCTTC.

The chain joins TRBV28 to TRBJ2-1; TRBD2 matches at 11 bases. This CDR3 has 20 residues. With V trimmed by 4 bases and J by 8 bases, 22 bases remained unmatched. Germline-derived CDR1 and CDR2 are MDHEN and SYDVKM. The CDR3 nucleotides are TGTGCCAGCAGTTCGCCCCCCCCGGGACTAGCGGCCGTCCGCGCCGATGAGCAGTTCTTC. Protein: CASSSPPPGLAAVRADEQFF.

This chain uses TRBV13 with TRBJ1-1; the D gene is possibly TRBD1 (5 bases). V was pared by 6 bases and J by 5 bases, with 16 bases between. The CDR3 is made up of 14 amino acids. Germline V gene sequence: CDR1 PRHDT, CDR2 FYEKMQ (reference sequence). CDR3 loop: CASSEGRKGTEAFF. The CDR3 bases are TGTGCCAGCAGTGAAGGCAGAAAGGGGACTGAAGCTTTCTTT.

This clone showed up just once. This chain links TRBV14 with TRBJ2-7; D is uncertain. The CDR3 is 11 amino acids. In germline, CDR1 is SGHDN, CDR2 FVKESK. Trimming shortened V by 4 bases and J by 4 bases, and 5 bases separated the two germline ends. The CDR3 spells CASSLGYEQYF. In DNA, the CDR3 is TGTGCCAGCAGCCTCGGGTACGAGCAGTACTTC.

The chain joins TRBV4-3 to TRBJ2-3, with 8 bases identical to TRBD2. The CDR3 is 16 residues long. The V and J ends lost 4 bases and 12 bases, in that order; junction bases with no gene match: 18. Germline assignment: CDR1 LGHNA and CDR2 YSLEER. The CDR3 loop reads CASSRLAPTTPSLQYF. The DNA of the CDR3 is TGCGCCAGCAGCCGACTAGCGCCGACTACCCCCTCCCTACAGTATTTT.

The CDR3 spells CAWSDYNEQFF. Written as DNA, the CDR3 is TGTGCCTGGAGTGACTACAATGAGCAGTTCTTC. This chain joins TRBV30 and TRBJ2-1; D remains unclear. V lost 1 base and J lost 3, with 1 base in between. The germline V gene encodes CDR1 GTSNPN and CDR2 SVGIG (reference sequence). The CDR3 loop spans 11 amino acids.

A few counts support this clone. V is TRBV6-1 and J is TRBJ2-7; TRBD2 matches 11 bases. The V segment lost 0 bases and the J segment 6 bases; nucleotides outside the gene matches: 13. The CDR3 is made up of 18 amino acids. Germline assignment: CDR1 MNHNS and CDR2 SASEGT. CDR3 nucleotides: TGTGCCAGCAGTGAAGCGTTAATAGCGGGAGGGCCTTTGGGCGAGCAGTACTTC. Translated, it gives CASSEALIAGGPLGEQYF.

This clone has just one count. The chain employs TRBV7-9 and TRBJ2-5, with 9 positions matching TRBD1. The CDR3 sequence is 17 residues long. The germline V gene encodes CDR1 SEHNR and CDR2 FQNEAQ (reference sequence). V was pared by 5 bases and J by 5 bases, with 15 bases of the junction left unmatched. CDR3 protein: CASSPGTGNGVGETQYF. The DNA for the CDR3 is TGTGCCAGCAGCCCAGGGACAGGGAATGGAGTGGGGGAGACCCAGTACTTC.

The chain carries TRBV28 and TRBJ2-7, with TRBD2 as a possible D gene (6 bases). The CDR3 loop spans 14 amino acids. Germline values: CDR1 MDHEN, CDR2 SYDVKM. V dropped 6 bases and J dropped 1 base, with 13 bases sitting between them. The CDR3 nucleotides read TGTGCCAGCAGCCCCAGCGGGTTGTCCTACGAGCAGTACTTC. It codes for CASSPSGLSYEQYF.

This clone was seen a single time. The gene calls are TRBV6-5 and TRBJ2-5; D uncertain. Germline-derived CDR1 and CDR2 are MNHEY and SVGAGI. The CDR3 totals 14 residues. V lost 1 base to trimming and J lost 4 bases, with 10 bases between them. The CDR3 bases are TGTGCCAGCAGTTACTTGGGGTTGCGAGAGACCCAGTACTTC. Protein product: CASSYLGLRETQYF.